The 22 T cell receptor beta chains below all came from one sample that was sequenced in a study of cytomegalovirus exposure and HLA in healthy donors. Generated by immunoSEQ multiplex PCR, the TCRdb table keeps only in-frame clones and is missing some. The sample contains about 64,000 clones, around 88% of which appear only once. The sequencing sample was made of PBMCs. Receptors were obtained from a young woman in good health and CMV-seronegative.

The chain has TRBV28 and TRBJ2-4; TRBD1 is a possible D gene (6 bases). The germline gives CDR1 MDHEN, CDR2 SYDVKM. The CDR3 length is 15 residues. The V gene lost 5 bases and the J gene lost 1 base, with 12 bases spanning the gap. The CDR3 bases are TGTGCCAGCAGTGAAACAGGGTTTGCCAAAAACATTCAGTACTTC. It is translated as CASSETGFAKNIQYF.

V gene TRBV27 combines with J gene TRBJ1-5, with 9 bases identical to TRBD1. Germline loops: CDR1 MNHEY, CDR2 SMNVEV (reference sequence). The CDR3 length is 14 residues. Trimming cost V 10 bases and J 5 bases; bases outside gene matches: 9. The CDR3 DNA reads as TGTGCCAACGCGGGACAGGGTGAGGATCAGCCCCAGCATTTT. Translating it yields CANAGQGEDQPQHF.

The chain combines TRBV7-2 with TRBJ2-7; TRBD2 matches 11 bases. The CDR3 totals 15 residues. Per the germline V gene, CDR1 is SGHTA and CDR2 is FQGNSA. V lost 3 bases to trimming and J lost 3 bases; unmatched junction nucleotides: 4. Here the CDR3 DNA reads TGTGCCAGCAGCTTCAGACTAGCGGGGTTCTACGAGCAGTACTTC. This translates into CASSFRLAGFYEQYF. Using reference TRBV7-2 and TRBJ2-7 for the parts outside the CDR3, the full variable domain is GAGVSQSPSNKVTEKGKDVELRCDPISGHTALYWYRQSLGQGLEFLIYFQGNSAPDKSGLPSDRFSAERTGGSVSTLTIQRTQQEDSAVYLCASSFRLAGFYEQYFGPGTRLTVT.

This sequence joins TRBV7-2 and TRBJ2-5, with 7 bases aligning to TRBD1. Germline V gene sequence: CDR1 SGHTA, CDR2 FQGNSA. CDR3 length: 14 residues. V trimming: 5 bases; J trimming: 3 bases; junction bases outside the gene matches: 6. The DNA of the CDR3 is TGTGCCAGCAGCCCGAACAGGGGTAAAGAGACCCAGTACTTC. This gives the protein CASSPNRGKETQYF.

This rearrangement joins TRBV7-2 to TRBJ2-7; no definite D call. The germline V gene has CDR1 SGHTA and CDR2 FQGNSA. Trimming left V 2 bases short and J 3 bases short, with 8 bases between. The CDR3 runs to 13 residues. For the CDR3, the DNA is TGTGCCAGCAGCTTAAACAGAGACTACGAGCAGTACTTC. Protein sequence: CASSLNRDYEQYF.

The CDR3 sequence is CASSRTRDRGRLSNQPQHF. The CDR3, as DNA: TGTGCCAGCAGCCGAACACGGGACAGGGGGCGTCTAAGCAATCAGCCCCAGCATTTT. The rearrangement uses TRBV5-6 and TRBJ1-5, with 12 bases matching TRBD1. The CDR3 runs to 19 residues. V dropped 4 bases and J dropped 1; count of bases not matched to a gene: 12. Germline V lookup: CDR1 SGHDT, CDR2 YYEEEE.

In regard to this clone: Other DNA sequences in this specimen translate into the identical CDR3. The chain recombines TRBV19 with TRBJ2-3; D is unclear. Trimming shortened V by 3 bases and J by 1 base, and 5 bases separated the two germline ends. The V gene's germline CDR1 is LNHDA and CDR2 SQIVND (reference sequence). The CDR3 covers 13 residues. CDR3 in amino acids: CASSIPGTDTQYF. In DNA form, the CDR3 reads TGTGCCAGTAGTATCCCAGGCACAGATACGCAGTATTTT.

V is TRBV11-2 and J is TRBJ2-3; TRBD1 matches 8 bases. Germline V gene lookup returns CDR1 SGHAT and CDR2 FQNNGV. V trimming: 5 bases; J trimming: 5 bases; junction bases outside the gene matches: 15. The CDR3 runs to 17 residues. The CDR3 sequence: CASSPRAPQGALDTQYF. CDR3 nucleotide sequence: TGTGCCAGCAGCCCGCGGGCCCCGCAGGGGGCTTTAGATACGCAGTATTTT.

The V gene is TRBV9, the J gene TRBJ2-7; possibly TRBD1 for D (6 bases). CDR1 is SGDLS and CDR2 is YYNGEE in the germline V gene. The CDR3 length is 15 residues. V lost 2 bases to trimming and J lost 2 bases, with 14 bases between them. The DNA of the CDR3 is TGTGCCAGCAGCGTTTCTCCGGACAGCCCCTACGAGCAGTACTTC. Translation: CASSVSPDSPYEQYF.

The chain links TRBV5-6 to TRBJ2-3; 13 bases map to TRBD2. The CDR3 loop spans 18 amino acids. Germline V CDR1 and CDR2: SGHDT, YYEEEE. V shed 0 bases, J shed 3 bases, and the junction held 7 bases outside the gene matches. The CDR3 DNA reads as TGTGCCAGCAGCTTGGGACTAGCGGGAGGCCGACGGACAGATACGCAGTATTTT. Translated, it gives CASSLGLAGGRRTDTQYF. Full variable domain (remainder filled in from reference TRBV5-6 and TRBJ2-3): DAGVTQSPTHLIKTRGQQVTLRCSPKSGHDTVSWYQQALGQGPQFIFQYYEEEERQRGNFPDRFSGHQFPNYSSELNVNALLLGDSALYLCASSLGLAGGRRTDTQYFGPGTRLTVL.

The V and J genes are TRBV7-8 and TRBJ1-5; D ambiguous. Germline CDR1 SGHVS, CDR2 FQNEAQ. With 5 bases removed from V and 0 bases from J, the gap between germline ends came to 17 bases. The CDR3 contains 17 residues. DNA for the CDR3: TGTGCCAGCAGCCTGCCGAGGAGGATGGATAGCAATCAGCCCCAGCATTTT. It encodes CASSLPRRMDSNQPQHF.

V usage is TRBV7-8 and J usage is TRBJ2-7; 8 bases are a match to TRBD1. This CDR3 is built from 16 residues. J lost 0 bases, V lost 2 bases, and 6 bases had no gene match. CDR1 is SGHVS, CDR2 FQNEAQ, per germline. In DNA, the CDR3 is TGTGCCAGCAGCTTAACTCGACAGGGGCGCTCCTACGAGCAGTACTTC. This codes for CASSLTRQGRSYEQYF.

This clone has a single count. The chain combines TRBV7-3 with TRBJ2-1, with D possibly being TRBD2 (6 bases). The V and J ends lost 1 base and 0 bases respectively, with 7 bases between them. The CDR3 consists of 15 residues. CDR1 SGHTA and CDR2 FQGTGA come from the germline V gene. The CDR3 region is CASSLMGGSYNEQFF. The CDR3 region has the DNA TGTGCCAGCAGCTTAATGGGGGGCTCCTACAATGAGCAGTTCTTC.

This clone was picked up one time. This sequence joins TRBV16 and TRBJ2-5; 11 positions agree with TRBD1. Germline-derived CDR1 and CDR2 are KGHSY and FQNENV. With V trimmed by 4 bases and J by 4 bases, 11 bases remained unmatched. The CDR3 spans 17 residues. This chain's CDR3 is CASSPTFRTGGTETQYF. The CDR3 DNA reads TGTGCCAGCAGCCCAACATTCAGGACAGGGGGCACAGAGACCCAGTACTTC.

The chain links TRBV18 to TRBJ1-1; weak D call: TRBD1 (6 bases). Germline CDR1 is KGHSH and CDR2 is LQKENI. The CDR3 spans 14 residues. V gave up 6 bases and J gave up 0 bases, with 11 bases separating them. DNA for the CDR3: TGTGCCAGCTCCACGGACAGACTGAACACTGAAGCTTTCTTT. As protein: CASSTDRLNTEAFF.

CDR3 nucleotides: TGTGCCAGCAGCGTAGCAGGGGGAAATCAGCCCCAGCATTTT. Translated, it gives CASSVAGGNQPQHF. V is TRBV9 and J is TRBJ1-5; 7 nucleotides match TRBD1. The CDR3 loop spans 14 amino acids. Per germline, CDR1 SGDLS and CDR2 YYNGEE. After removal of 0 bases from V and 4 bases from J, the junction contained 1 base not matched to a gene.

The gene calls are TRBV9 and TRBJ2-2; TRBD2 agrees at 9 bases. With V trimmed by 3 bases and J by 5 bases, 11 bases remained unmatched. From germline, CDR1 is SGDLS and CDR2 YYNGEE. This CDR3 has 17 amino acids. The CDR3 spells CASSAGLAGIITGELFF. The CDR3 DNA sequence: TGTGCCAGCAGCGCCGGGCTAGCGGGAATTATTACCGGGGAGCTGTTTTTT.

The CDR3 sequence is CASRGTGLPGELFF. The CDR3 bases are TGCGCCAGCAGGGGGACAGGGCTACCAGGGGAGCTGTTTTTT. V and J are TRBV5-1 and TRBJ2-2; 9 bases match TRBD1. CDR3 length: 14 amino acids. Germline assignment: CDR1 SGHRS and CDR2 YFSETQ. V shed 5 bases and J 8 bases; nucleotides not matched to a gene: 7.

V and J are TRBV9 and TRBJ2-1, with 11 bases identical to TRBD2. The CDR3 contains 14 residues. V was pared by 2 bases and J by 6 bases, with 1 base of the junction left unmatched. In germline, CDR1 is SGDLS, CDR2 YYNGEE. CDR3 sequence: CASSVLAGGNEQFF. DNA for the CDR3: TGTGCCAGCAGCGTGCTAGCGGGAGGCAATGAGCAGTTCTTC.

The chain joins TRBV4-3 to TRBJ2-3; 9 bases agree with TRBD2. The CDR3 has 14 amino acids. With V trimmed by 3 bases and J by 5 bases, 3 bases remained unmatched. In germline, CDR1 is LGHNA, CDR2 YSLEER. The CDR3 nucleotides read TGCGCCAGCAGCCATAGCGGGGGAGGAGATACGCAGTATTTT. It is translated as CASSHSGGGDTQYF.

This chain joins TRBV7-9 and TRBJ2-6; D call uncertain. Germline CDR1 is SEHNR and CDR2 is FQNEAQ (reference sequence). The CDR3 is 18 amino acids. V dropped 6 bases and J dropped 0 bases, with 18 bases sitting between them. The CDR3 DNA reads as TGTGCCAGCAGTGTACGCTTGGGCAGGAACTCTGGGGCCAACGTCCTGACTTTC. As protein: CASSVRLGRNSGANVLTF.

V gene TRBV25-1 combines with J gene TRBJ2-5, with D perhaps TRBD1 (5 bases). Per germline, CDR1 MGHDK and CDR2 SYGVNS. The length of the CDR3 is 15 residues. V lost 7 bases and J lost 3, with 18 bases in between. The CDR3 DNA reads as TGTGCCAGCACCCCACTGGGCAGGGCGGAAGAGACCCAGTACTTC. Translation: CASTPLGRAEETQYF.